The clone carrying this TCR beta chain was picked up a small number of times. Germline CDR1 and CDR2: MDHEN and SYDVKM. The CDR3 extends over 14 amino acids. J was trimmed by 5 bases and V by 6 bases; bases with no gene match: 10. These data are taken from a study of blood T cell repertoires in COVID-19. For the study at large: Researchers got acute and convalescent COVID-19 samples from the United States, Italy and Spain. The analysed material was cDNA or gDNA that came from T cells, B-cell-depleted T cells, or PBMCs.

Those enrolled in Seattle joined during active infection and were followed longitudinally afterward. Under the authors' procedure: Amplification with reference gene primers provided the estimates of nucleated cell counts. The data were produced by immunoSEQ multiplex PCR, yet TCRdb's version contains in-frame clones alone and is incomplete. Clonal size and the V and J genes are those of that table, whereas D and trimming came from the DNA. The sample contains around 310,000 clones, 90% of which appear only once. This chain links TRBV28 with TRBJ2-7; 7 positions match TRBD1. What was sequenced was peripheral blood. The clonotype originates from a woman in her thirties or forties with COVID-19, enrolled during active disease. The CDR3 loop reads CASSPTGLGDEQYF. DNA of the CDR3: TGTGCCAGCAGCCCGACAGGGCTAGGAGACGAGCAGTACTTC.